One and the same sample provided the 23 T cell receptor beta chains below, sequenced in a study of blood T cell repertoires in COVID-19. The repertoire was sequenced with immunoSEQ multiplex PCR; TCRdb's copy has only in-frame clones and lacks some. Of about 130,000 clones in the sample, around three quarters were seen once. The sample consisted of peripheral blood. These receptor sequences come from a human donor in a cohort sampled during active COVID-19.

The V call is TRBV2, the J call TRBJ1-5; D might be TRBD1 (5 bases). CDR1 is SNHLY and CDR2 is FYNNEI in the germline V gene. With 6 bases removed from V and 6 bases from J, the gap between germline ends came to 21 bases. The CDR3 is 16 residues long. The CDR3 bases are TGTGCCAGCAGCGACCTATTTGGGGCCCGGCGTCAGCCCCAGCATTTT. Protein: CASSDLFGARRQPQHF.

This chain uses TRBV6-5 with TRBJ1-1, with 7 bases identical to TRBD1. The trim removed 0 bases at V and 5 bases at J, leaving 6 bases unmatched. This CDR3 comprises 15 residues. The germline CDR1 and CDR2 sequences are MNHEY and SVGAGI. CDR3: CASSYSPDRVTEAFF. The CDR3 nucleotides read TGTGCCAGCAGTTACTCCCCAGACAGGGTTACTGAAGCTTTCTTT.

This clone was seen a few times. This chain's CDR3 is CASSLGQGGTRAEAFF. CDR3 nucleotide sequence: TGCGCCAGCAGCCTAGGACAGGGGGGTACTAGGGCTGAAGCTTTCTTT. The V gene is TRBV5-1, the J gene TRBJ1-1; the match to TRBD1 covers 10 bases. The CDR3 runs to 16 residues. V lost 4 bases to trimming and J lost 6 bases; unmatched junction nucleotides: 12. Germline assignment: CDR1 SGHRS and CDR2 YFSETQ.

This sequence joins TRBV24-1 and TRBJ2-1; 11 nucleotides line up with TRBD2. The trim removed 4 bases at V and 3 bases at J, leaving 7 bases unmatched. Germline assignment: CDR1 KGHDR and CDR2 SFDVKD. The CDR3 is made up of 17 amino acids. DNA of the CDR3: TGTGCCACCAGTGACACACTAGCGGGGGTAAACTACAATGAGCAGTTCTTC. This encodes CATSDTLAGVNYNEQFF.

This clone was picked up a small number of times. V is TRBV5-1 and J is TRBJ2-6; TRBD1 agrees at 8 bases. Germline CDR1 and CDR2: SGHRS and YFSETQ. V lost 4 bases to trimming and J lost 0 bases; unmatched junction nucleotides: 6. The CDR3 consists of 17 residues. As DNA, the CDR3 is TGCGCCAGCAGCCCCAGGACAGGGAGCTCTGGGGCCAACGTCCTGACTTTC. Translated, it gives CASSPRTGSSGANVLTF.

The chain joins TRBV5-4 to TRBJ2-7, with TRBD1 matching 8 bases. The CDR3 is 13 amino acids. The germline V gene has CDR1 SGHNT and CDR2 YYREEE (reference sequence). Trimming cost V 4 bases and J 6 bases; bases outside gene matches: 6. The CDR3 loop reads CASSLTGESEQYF. In nucleotides, the CDR3 is TGTGCCAGCAGCCTGACAGGGGAAAGCGAGCAGTACTTC.

In this sample, this clone turned up a few times. The chain links TRBV5-5 to TRBJ2-6; D ambiguous. Germline V CDR1 and CDR2: SGHKS, YYEKEE (reference sequence). CDR3 length: 15 amino acids. With 2 bases removed from V and 2 bases from J, the gap between germline ends came to 8 bases. The CDR3 here is CASSLYSAGANVLTF. As DNA, the CDR3 is TGTGCCAGCAGCTTATACAGTGCTGGGGCCAACGTCCTGACTTTC.

This clone was seen a few times. CDR3 sequence: CASSLPAQGQYF. The CDR3 nucleotides are TGTGCCAGCAGCTTACCCGCACAGGGGCAGTACTTC. The chain links TRBV11-2 to TRBJ2-7, with D tentatively TRBD1 (6 bases). This CDR3 spans 12 amino acids. Trimming left V 2 bases short and J 9 bases short, with 11 bases between. Germline assignment: CDR1 SGHAT and CDR2 FQNNGV.

This chain connects TRBV7-8 to TRBJ1-4, with 7 positions matching TRBD1. The V gene end was trimmed by 5 bases and the J gene end by 8 bases; junction bases not matched to a gene: 14. Per germline, CDR1 SGHVS and CDR2 FQNEAQ. The CDR3 spans 16 residues. CDR3 coding DNA: TGTGCCAGCAGCCCCGGGACGAACAGGGGACGGGAAAAACTGTTTTTT. Its protein product is CASSPGTNRGREKLFF.

The genes are TRBV2 and TRBJ1-5, with 8 bases identical to TRBD1. CDR1 and CDR2 from the germline V gene are SNHLY and FYNNEI. The CDR3 is 15 amino acids. V trimming: 5 bases; J trimming: 3 bases; junction bases outside the gene matches: 6. For the CDR3, the DNA is TGTGCCAGCAGTCCTCGGACAGGGATCAATCAGCCCCAGCATTTT. This codes for CASSPRTGINQPQHF.

The chain joins TRBV5-1 to TRBJ1-1, with D uncertain. The V gene lost 0 bases and the J gene lost 1 base, with 7 bases spanning the gap. This CDR3 is 14 amino acids long. The V gene's germline CDR1 is SGHRS and CDR2 YFSETQ. As DNA, the CDR3 is TGCGCCAGCAGCTTGGTGGGGAGGAACACTGAAGCTTTCTTT. Protein: CASSLVGRNTEAFF.

The J gene is TRBJ2-3, the V gene TRBV27, with 9 bases that match TRBD2. Germline values: CDR1 MNHEY, CDR2 SMNVEV (reference sequence). CDR3 length equals 16 residues. V shed 3 bases and J 2 bases; nucleotides not matched to a gene: 6. CDR3 region: CASSFAGGPDTDTQYF. The CDR3 nucleotides are TGTGCCAGCAGTTTCGCGGGGGGGCCGGACACAGATACGCAGTATTTT.

The chain uses TRBV28 and TRBJ1-4, with D perhaps matching TRBD1 (6 bases). Per germline, CDR1 MDHEN and CDR2 SYDVKM. V lost 6 bases and J 7 bases, leaving 18 bases between the germline ends. The CDR3 extends over 15 amino acids. The DNA of the CDR3 is TGTGCCAGCAGCCTATACAGGGCCAGGGGTGAAAAACTGTTTTTT. As protein: CASSLYRARGEKLFF.

The V gene is TRBV18, the J gene TRBJ2-7; D possibly corresponds to TRBD2 (6 bases). V lost 2 bases and J lost 5, with 10 bases in between. In germline, CDR1 is KGHSH, CDR2 LQKENI. This CDR3 has 13 amino acids. The CDR3: CASSPTGVHEQYF. CDR3 coding DNA: TGTGCCAGCTCACCAACGGGGGTCCACGAGCAGTACTTC.

This clone was counted between two and nine times. The rearrangement uses TRBV7-8 and TRBJ2-1; TRBD1 agrees at 9 bases. The CDR3 has 15 amino acids. Germline V gene sequence: CDR1 SGHVS, CDR2 FQNEAQ. With V trimmed by 4 bases and J by 2 bases, 3 bases remained unmatched. The CDR3 here is CASSSDRGPYNEQFF. The CDR3 region has the DNA TGTGCCAGCAGCTCGGACAGGGGACCCTACAATGAGCAGTTCTTC.

This clone came up a few times. The chain couples TRBV28 to TRBJ2-4, with unresolved D. V was trimmed by 3 bases and J by 2 bases, leaving 11 bases between them. CDR1 is MDHEN, CDR2 SYDVKM, per germline. The CDR3 consists of 15 residues. The CDR3 region has the DNA TGTGCCAGCAGTTTTATGACTTACACCAAAAACATTCAGTACTTC. Translating gives CASSFMTYTKNIQYF.

The genes are TRBV7-6 and TRBJ1-5; perhaps TRBD1 as D (5 bases). The CDR3 length is 15 residues. Germline V CDR1 and CDR2: SGHVS, FNYEAQ. Trimming removed 5 bases from V and 2 bases from J, with 13 bases in between. The CDR3 is CASSPQGRGNQPQHF. In nucleotides, the CDR3 is TGTGCCAGCAGCCCGCAGGGAAGAGGCAATCAGCCCCAGCATTTT.

This clone was counted only a few times. The rearrangement joins TRBV7-9 to TRBJ1-2; 7 bases agree with TRBD1. With V trimmed by 8 bases and J by 5 bases, 14 bases remained unmatched. Germline loops: CDR1 SEHNR, CDR2 FQNEAQ (reference sequence). The CDR3 length is 15 residues. CDR3 sequence: CASSPGGRGVYGYTF. The CDR3, as DNA: TGTGCCAGCTCCCCTGGAGGCAGGGGGGTGTATGGCTACACCTTC.

In its sample, this clone was seen once. This rearrangement joins TRBV6-5 to TRBJ2-7, with D possibly being TRBD2 (5 bases). This CDR3 contains 13 residues. Trimming cost V 6 bases and J 3 bases, with 12 bases left between them. Germline CDR1 and CDR2: MNHEY and SVGAGI. CDR3 nucleotide sequence: TGTGCCAGCAGAGACCGGGGAAACTACGAGCAGTACTTC. It translates to CASRDRGNYEQYF.

This clone was counted at least ten times. V usage is TRBV29-1 and J usage is TRBJ1-4, with D possibly TRBD1 on 6 matching bases. This CDR3 is built from 14 residues. V dropped 5 bases and J dropped 8 bases, with 18 bases sitting between them. Germline CDR1 reads SQVTM; CDR2 reads ANQGSEA. CDR3 coding DNA: TGCAGCGTTACCTTACAGGGCAGCGTGGAAAAACTGTTTTTT. It translates to CSVTLQGSVEKLFF.

The V call is TRBV27, the J call TRBJ1-1; weak D call: TRBD1 (6 bases). The V and J ends lost 9 bases and 5 bases respectively, with 16 bases between them. The CDR3 runs to 13 residues. Germline V lookup: CDR1 MNHEY, CDR2 SMNVEV (reference sequence). CDR3 loop: CARPGTTETEAFF. The DNA for the CDR3 is TGTGCCAGACCCGGGACAACGGAGACTGAAGCTTTCTTT.

V usage is TRBV19 and J usage is TRBJ2-7; perhaps TRBD1 as D (6 bases). Per the germline V gene, CDR1 is LNHDA and CDR2 is SQIVND (reference sequence). Deletions cut 3 bases from V and 6 bases from J, with 12 bases between. The CDR3 consists of 13 residues. The CDR3 region is CASSMNLGGEQYF. The CDR3 DNA sequence: TGTGCCAGTAGTATGAATCTAGGGGGCGAGCAGTACTTC.

The chain joins TRBV19 to TRBJ2-3, with 8 bases that match TRBD1. CDR1 and CDR2 from the germline V gene are LNHDA and SQIVND (reference sequence). V lost 3 bases and J lost 1; bases outside the gene matches: 9. The CDR3 has 17 amino acids. The CDR3 region is CASSMNWQGARTDTQYF. The CDR3 nucleotides are TGTGCCAGTAGTATGAATTGGCAGGGGGCACGCACAGATACGCAGTATTTT.